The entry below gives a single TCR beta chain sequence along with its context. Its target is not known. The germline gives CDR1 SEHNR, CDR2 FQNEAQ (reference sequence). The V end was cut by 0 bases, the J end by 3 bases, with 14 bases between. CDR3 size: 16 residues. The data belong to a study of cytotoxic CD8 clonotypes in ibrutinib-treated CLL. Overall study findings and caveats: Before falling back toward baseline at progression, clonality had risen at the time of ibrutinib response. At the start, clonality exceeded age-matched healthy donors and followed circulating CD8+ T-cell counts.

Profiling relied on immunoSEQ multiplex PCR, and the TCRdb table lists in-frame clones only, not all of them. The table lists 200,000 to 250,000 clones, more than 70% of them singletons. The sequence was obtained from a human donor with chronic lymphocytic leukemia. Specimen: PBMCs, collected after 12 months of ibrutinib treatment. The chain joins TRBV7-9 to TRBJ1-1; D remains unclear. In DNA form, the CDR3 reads TGTGCCAGCAGCTTAGCGGTAGGGTTTGGGGACACTGAAGCTTTCTTT. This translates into CASSLAVGFGDTEAFF.